The clone carrying this T cell receptor (beta chain) was seen more than once but under ten times. A much larger clone lies a single base off, so this may be a read error. The CDR3 spans 15 residues. The germline V gene encodes CDR1 SGHDN and CDR2 FVKESK. This entry belongs to a study of T cells in Graves' hyperthyroidism and ophthalmopathy. What was amplified from RNA transcripts were TCR beta CDR3 regions. HTBI primers were employed in a first-round RT-PCR of the TCR CDR3. TCRdb ran MiXCR on the multiplex PCR reads and lists one entry per CDR3 protein. The table lists about 540,000 distinct CDR3 sequences, about 43% of them singletons. Graves' hyperthyroidism is called stable when ophthalmopathy does not progress within 18 months. Investigators excluded patients with uncontrolled infection, other autoimmune disease, pregnancy or lactation.

The specimen was peripheral blood or thyroid tissue (not recorded which). The V gene is TRBV14, the J gene TRBJ1-6; a weak D match, TRBD1 (5 bases). The receptor's source is a woman under 30 with Graves' hyperthyroidism. The CDR3 sequence: CASGQGAEFNSPLHF. The CDR3 nucleotides are TGTGCCAGCGGCCAAGGGGCAGAGTTTAATTCACCCCTCCACTTT.